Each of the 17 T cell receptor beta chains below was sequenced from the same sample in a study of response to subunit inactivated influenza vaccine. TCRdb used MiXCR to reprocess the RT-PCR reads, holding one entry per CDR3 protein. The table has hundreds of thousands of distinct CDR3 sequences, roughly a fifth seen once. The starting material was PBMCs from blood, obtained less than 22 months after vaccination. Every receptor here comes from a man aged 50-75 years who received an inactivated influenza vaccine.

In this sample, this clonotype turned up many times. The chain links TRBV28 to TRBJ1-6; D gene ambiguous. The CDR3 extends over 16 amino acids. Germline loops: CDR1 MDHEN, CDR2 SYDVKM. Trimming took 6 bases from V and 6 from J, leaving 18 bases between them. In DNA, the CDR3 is TGTGCCAGCAGGGGTCGAGGGATAGGTAGTAATTCACCCCTCCACTTT. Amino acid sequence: CASRGRGIGSNSPLHF. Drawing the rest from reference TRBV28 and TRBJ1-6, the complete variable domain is DVKVTQSSRYLVKRTGEKVFLECVQDMDHENMFWYRQDPGLGLRLIYFSYDVKMKEKGDIPEGYSVSREKKERFSLILESASTNQTSMYLCASRGRGIGSNSPLHFGNGTRLTVT.

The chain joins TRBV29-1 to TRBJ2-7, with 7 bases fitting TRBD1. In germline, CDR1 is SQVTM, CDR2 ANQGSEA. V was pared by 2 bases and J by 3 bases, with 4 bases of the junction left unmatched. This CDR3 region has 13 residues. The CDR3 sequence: CSVEIRQGYEQYF. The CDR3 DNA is TGCAGCGTTGAAATCCGACAGGGCTACGAGCAGTACTTC.

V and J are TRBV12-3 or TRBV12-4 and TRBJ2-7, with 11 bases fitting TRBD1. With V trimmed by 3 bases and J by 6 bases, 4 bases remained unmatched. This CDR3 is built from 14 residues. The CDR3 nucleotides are TGTGCCAGCAGTTTCTTCGGGACAGGGGGCGAGCAGTACTTC. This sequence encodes CASSFFGTGGEQYF.

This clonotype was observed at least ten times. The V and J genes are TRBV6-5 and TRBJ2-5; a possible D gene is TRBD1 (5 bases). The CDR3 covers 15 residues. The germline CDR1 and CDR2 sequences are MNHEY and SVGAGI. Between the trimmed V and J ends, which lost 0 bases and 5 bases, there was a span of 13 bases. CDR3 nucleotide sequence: TGTGCCAGCAGTTACTCGGTCCCAAAGGGGGAGACCCAGTACTTC. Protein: CASSYSVPKGETQYF.

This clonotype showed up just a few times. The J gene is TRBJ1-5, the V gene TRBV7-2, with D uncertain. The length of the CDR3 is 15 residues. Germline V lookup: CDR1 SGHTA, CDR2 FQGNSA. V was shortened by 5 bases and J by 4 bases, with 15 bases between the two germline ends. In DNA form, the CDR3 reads TGTGCCAGCAGCCTCTCGCGCCTCGCGAATCAGCCCCAGCATTTT. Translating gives CASSLSRLANQPQHF.

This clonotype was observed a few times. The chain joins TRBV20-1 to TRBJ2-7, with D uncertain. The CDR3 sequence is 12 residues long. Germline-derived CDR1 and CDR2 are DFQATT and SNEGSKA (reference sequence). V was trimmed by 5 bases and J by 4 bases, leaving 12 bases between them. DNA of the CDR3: TGCAGTGCTGCCAAAATTGGTTACGAGCAGTACTTC. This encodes CSAAKIGYEQYF.

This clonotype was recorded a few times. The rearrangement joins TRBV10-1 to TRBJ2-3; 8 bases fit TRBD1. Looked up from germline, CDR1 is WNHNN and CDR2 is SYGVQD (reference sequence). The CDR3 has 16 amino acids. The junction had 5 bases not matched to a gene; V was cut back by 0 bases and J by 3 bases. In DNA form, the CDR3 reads TGCGCCAGCAGTGAGTCGGCAGGGGGCTTTACAGATACGCAGTATTTT. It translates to CASSESAGGFTDTQYF.

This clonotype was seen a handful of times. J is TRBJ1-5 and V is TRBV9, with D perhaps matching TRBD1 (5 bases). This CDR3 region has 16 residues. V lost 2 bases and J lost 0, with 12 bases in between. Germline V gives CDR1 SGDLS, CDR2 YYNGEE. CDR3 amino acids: CASSVGAGASNQPQHF. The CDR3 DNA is TGTGCCAGCAGCGTGGGTGCCGGGGCTAGCAATCAGCCCCAGCATTTT.

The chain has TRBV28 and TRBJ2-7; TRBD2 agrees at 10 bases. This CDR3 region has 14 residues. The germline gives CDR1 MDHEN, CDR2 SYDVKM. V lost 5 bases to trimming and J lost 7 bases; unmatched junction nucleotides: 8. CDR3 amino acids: CASSPLAGVGEQYF. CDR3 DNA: TGTGCCAGCAGTCCCCTAGCGGGAGTCGGAGAGCAGTACTTC.

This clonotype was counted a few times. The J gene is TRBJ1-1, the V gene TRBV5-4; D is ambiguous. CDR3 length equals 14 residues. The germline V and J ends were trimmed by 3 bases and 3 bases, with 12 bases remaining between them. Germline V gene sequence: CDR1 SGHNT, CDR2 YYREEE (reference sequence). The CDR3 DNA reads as TGTGCCAGCAGCTCCTATTCCCAGGACACTGAAGCTTTCTTT. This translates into CASSSYSQDTEAFF.

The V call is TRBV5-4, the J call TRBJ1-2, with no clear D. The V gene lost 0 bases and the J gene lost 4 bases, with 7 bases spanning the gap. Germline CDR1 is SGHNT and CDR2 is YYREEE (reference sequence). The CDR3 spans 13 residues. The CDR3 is CASSLESSYGYTF. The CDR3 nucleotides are TGTGCCAGCAGCTTGGAGAGCAGCTATGGCTACACCTTC.

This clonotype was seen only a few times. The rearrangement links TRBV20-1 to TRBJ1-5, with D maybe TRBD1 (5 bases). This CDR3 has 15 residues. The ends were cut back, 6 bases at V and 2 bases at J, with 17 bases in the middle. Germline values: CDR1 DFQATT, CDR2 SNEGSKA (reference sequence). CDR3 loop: CSAGGGAGGNQPQHF. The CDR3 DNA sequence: TGCAGTGCCGGTGGAGGGGCGGGAGGCAATCAGCCCCAGCATTTT.

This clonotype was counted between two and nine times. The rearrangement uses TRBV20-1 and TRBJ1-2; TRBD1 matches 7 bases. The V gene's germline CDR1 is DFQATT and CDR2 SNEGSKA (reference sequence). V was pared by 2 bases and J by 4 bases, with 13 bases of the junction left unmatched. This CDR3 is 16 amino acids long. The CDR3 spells CSARRDRQGSLYGYTF. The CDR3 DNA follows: TGCAGTGCTAGAAGGGACAGACAAGGTTCACTCTATGGCTACACCTTC.

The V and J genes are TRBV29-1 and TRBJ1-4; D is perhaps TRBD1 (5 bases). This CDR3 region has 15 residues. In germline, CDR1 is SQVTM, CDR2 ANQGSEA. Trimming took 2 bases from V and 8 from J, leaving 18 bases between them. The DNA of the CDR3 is TGCAGCGTTGAAACCCTCCGGGGCTCGAAGGAAAAACTGTTTTTT. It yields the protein CSVETLRGSKEKLFF.

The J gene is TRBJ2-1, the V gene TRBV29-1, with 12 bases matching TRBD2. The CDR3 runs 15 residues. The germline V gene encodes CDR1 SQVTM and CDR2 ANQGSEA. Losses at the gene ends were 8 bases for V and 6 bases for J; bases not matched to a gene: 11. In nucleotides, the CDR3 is TGCAGCCTAGCGGGAGGGCCTCTACTTTCCAATGAGCAGTTCTTC. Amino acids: CSLAGGPLLSNEQFF.

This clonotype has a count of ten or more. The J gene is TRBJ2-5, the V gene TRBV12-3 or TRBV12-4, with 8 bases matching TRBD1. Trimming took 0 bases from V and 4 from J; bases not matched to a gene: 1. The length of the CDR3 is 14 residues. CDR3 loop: CASSLAGQGETQYF. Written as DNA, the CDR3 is TGTGCCAGCAGTTTAGCCGGACAGGGAGAGACCCAGTACTTC.

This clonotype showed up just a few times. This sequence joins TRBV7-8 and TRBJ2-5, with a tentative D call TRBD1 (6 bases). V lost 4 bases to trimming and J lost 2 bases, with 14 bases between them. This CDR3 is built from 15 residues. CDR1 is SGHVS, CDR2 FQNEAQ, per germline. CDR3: CASSSTGLEQETQYF. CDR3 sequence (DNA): TGTGCCAGCAGCTCTACAGGGTTGGAACAAGAGACCCAGTACTTC.